This T cell receptor (beta chain) stems from a study of blood T cell repertoires in COVID-19. Study-wide context: PBMCs, B-cell-depleted T cells, or T cells provided the cDNA or gDNA that made up the material.

Per the study methods: Amplification of reference gene primers was used by the study to estimate nucleated cell counts. Profiled with immunoSEQ multiplex PCR; TCRdb holds only in-frame clones, not every one. V and J calls and clone size are those listed in that table; D and trimming were worked out from the DNA. The sample lists roughly 220,000 clones; around 80% were seen once. The CDR3 runs 13 residues. CDR1 is SGHRS and CDR2 is YFSETQ in the germline V gene. Trimming took 5 bases from V and 4 from J; bases not matched to a gene: 4. Details on this clone: The same CDR3 is also encoded by other DNA sequences in this sample.

Across about two dozen US areas, participants ranged in age from about 18 to 90 years. Clinical history reported by participants formed the basis on which cohorts were assigned. The rearrangement links TRBV5-1 to TRBJ1-1; 8 bases are shared with TRBD1. The clonotype was recovered from a man aged 25-40 years with acute COVID-19. The specimen was PBMCs or T cells enriched from blood (not recorded which). In nucleotides, the CDR3 is TGCGCCAGCAGTCATGGGACAGGCACTGAAGCTTTCTTT. It yields the protein CASSHGTGTEAFF.